These T cell receptor beta chains were read from a single sample in a study of blood T cell repertoires in COVID-19. Only in-frame clones appear in the TCRdb table, and some are missing; sequencing was by immunoSEQ multiplex PCR. The sample shows 270,000 or so clones, just over 90% of them seen only once. Material for sequencing was PBMCs or T cells enriched from blood (not recorded which). These receptors all come from a woman aged 40 to 55 with acute COVID-19. The CDR3 runs from the conserved cysteine through the conserved F or W. Fields, in order: clone size, J gene, D gene, V gene, CDR3 DNA, CDR3 protein. The D gene is left open where the match is weak. Part of the rows lack a size; the others show once, few, many or a class for expanded clones.

size: -
J: TRBJ2-3
D: TRBD2
V: TRBV27
DNA: TGTGCCAGCAGGGTAGCGGGAGGAAGTGGAGATACGCAGTATTTT
CDR3: CASRVAGGSGDTQYF

size: -
J: TRBJ1-6
D: TRBD1
V: TRBV3-1/TRBV3-2
DNA: TGTGCCAGCAGCTTCCAGGGGGAGAATTCACCCCTCCACTTT
CDR3: CASSFQGENSPLHF

size: -
J: TRBJ1-5
D: -
V: TRBV6-2/TRBV6-3
DNA: TGTGCCAGCAGTTACCGGGCAGGGCGCAATCAGCCCCAGCATTTT
CDR3: CASSYRAGRNQPQHF

size: -
J: TRBJ1-2
D: TRBD1
V: TRBV5-1
DNA: TGCGCCAGCAGCCGGGACAGGGGGCAAGGTGGCTACACCTTC
CDR3: CASSRDRGQGGYTF

size: -
J: TRBJ2-1
D: TRBD2
V: TRBV7-6
DNA: TGTGCCAGCAGCCGCCGGACTAGCGGGAGTAATGAGCAGTTCTTC
CDR3: CASSRRTSGSNEQFF

size: -
J: TRBJ2-1
D: TRBD2
V: TRBV4-1
DNA: TGCGCCAGCAGCCAAGCGGGACTAGCGGGAGGTCGTCGTTACAATGAGCAGTTCTTC
CDR3: CASSQAGLAGGRRYNEQFF

size: -
J: TRBJ1-3
D: TRBD1
V: TRBV7-3
DNA: TGTGCCAGCAGCCCCCGACAGGGAATCTCTGGAAACACCATATATTTT
CDR3: CASSPRQGISGNTIYF

size: -
J: TRBJ1-5
D: TRBD1
V: TRBV6-5
DNA: TGTGCCAGCAGACCTGACAGGGGAGGCAATCAGCCCCAGCATTTT
CDR3: CASRPDRGGNQPQHF

size: -
J: TRBJ2-7
D: -
V: TRBV2
DNA: TGTGCCAGCAGCCGTCCCCTACAGGGTTACGAGCAGTACTTC
CDR3: CASSRPLQGYEQYF

size: -
J: TRBJ2-3
D: TRBD2
V: TRBV5-1
DNA: TGCGCCAGCAGCTTTCTAGCGGGGTTCACAGATACGCAGTATTTT
CDR3: CASSFLAGFTDTQYF

size: -
J: TRBJ2-7
D: -
V: TRBV11-2
DNA: TGTGCCAGCAGCTTAGGAGGCCTAGCGATCGGTGGCAACGAGCAGTACTTC
CDR3: CASSLGGLAIGGNEQYF

size: -
J: TRBJ1-5
D: TRBD1
V: TRBV2
DNA: TGTGCCAGCAGTGAAATTGGGACAGGGTCCAGTCAGCCCCAGCATTTT
CDR3: CASSEIGTGSSQPQHF

size: -
J: TRBJ2-7
D: TRBD2
V: TRBV6-5
DNA: TGTGCCAGTGGGTCGGCTAGCGGGAGTTACGAGCAGTACTTC
CDR3: CASGSASGSYEQYF

size: -
J: TRBJ2-3
D: -
V: TRBV27
DNA: TGTGCCAGCAGTTTAAGGAGGGGGCGCTTAGCGGGAAAACATACGCAGTATTTT
CDR3: CASSLRRGRLAGKHTQYF

size: once
J: TRBJ1-2
D: TRBD1
V: TRBV3-1/TRBV3-2
DNA: TGTGCCAGCAGCCCAATCGGACAGGGCCTGCGCTCCTATGGCTACACCTTC
CDR3: CASSPIGQGLRSYGYTF

size: -
J: TRBJ2-1
D: -
V: TRBV30
DNA: TGTGCCTGGAGTGCCTTGGGACCGGGGGCCTACAATGAGCAGTTCTTC
CDR3: CAWSALGPGAYNEQFF

size: -
J: TRBJ2-1
D: -
V: TRBV27
DNA: TGTGCCAGCAGTCACGACGGACAATACAATGAGCAGTTCTTC
CDR3: CASSHDGQYNEQFF

size: -
J: TRBJ1-1
D: TRBD1
V: TRBV30
DNA: TGTGCCTGGAGTCTAGGACAGGGTTTCACTGAAGCTTTCTTT
CDR3: CAWSLGQGFTEAFF

size: -
J: TRBJ2-7
D: -
V: TRBV5-1
DNA: TGCGCCAGCAGCCTTCTGGCGGGATTTTCCTACGAGCAGTACTTC
CDR3: CASSLLAGFSYEQYF

size: -
J: TRBJ2-1
D: -
V: TRBV10-3
DNA: TGTGCCACAAAACCCCGGGACTTCAATGAGCAGTTCTTC
CDR3: CATKPRDFNEQFF

size: -
J: TRBJ1-1
D: -
V: TRBV28
DNA: TGTGCCAGCAGCTTGGATAGCGGGGGGCCAGCTTTCTTT
CDR3: CASSLDSGGPAFF

size: -
J: TRBJ2-7
D: -
V: TRBV2
DNA: TGTGCCAGCAGTGAAGCGCCTGGGGGGTCCGAGCAGTACTTC
CDR3: CASSEAPGGSEQYF

size: -
J: TRBJ1-2
D: -
V: TRBV28
DNA: TGTGCCAGCAGTTCCGAGGGGCAGGGGATCTATGGCTACACCTTC
CDR3: CASSSEGQGIYGYTF

size: -
J: TRBJ2-2
D: -
V: TRBV19
DNA: TGTGCCAGTAGTCCCAGGGAGGCTAGCACCGGGGAGCTGTTTTTT
CDR3: CASSPREASTGELFF

size: -
J: TRBJ2-3
D: -
V: TRBV3-1/TRBV3-2
DNA: TGTGCCAGCAGCCAAGGGCCGGGAGTTGGGGCAGATACGCAGTATTTT
CDR3: CASSQGPGVGADTQYF

size: -
J: TRBJ1-1
D: -
V: TRBV5-1
DNA: TGCGCCAGCACCCCCCAGGGACTGAGGAAGAACACTGAAGCTTTCTTT
CDR3: CASTPQGLRKNTEAFF

size: -
J: TRBJ2-2
D: -
V: TRBV7-9
DNA: TGTGCCAGCAGCTCGAGTAAGAGCGGGGAGCTGTTTTTT
CDR3: CASSSSKSGELFF

size: -
J: TRBJ2-1
D: -
V: TRBV7-3
DNA: TGTGCCAGCAGCCCTGAGGCGGGTAAGAGCTCCTACAATGAGCAGTTCTTC
CDR3: CASSPEAGKSSYNEQFF

size: -
J: TRBJ1-6
D: -
V: TRBV2
DNA: TGTGCCAGCACAACGACAAGGCAGAATTCACCCCTCCACTTT
CDR3: CASTTTRQNSPLHF

size: once
J: TRBJ2-1
D: -
V: TRBV10-1
DNA: TGCGCCAGCAGGGGTAGGGGGGAGGGCTACAATGAGCAGTTCTTC
CDR3: CASRGRGEGYNEQFF

size: -
J: TRBJ1-4
D: -
V: TRBV2
DNA: TGTGCCAGCAGTGAAGGGACAGCCCTAGCCGAAAAACTGTTTTTT
CDR3: CASSEGTALAEKLFF

size: -
J: TRBJ2-1
D: -
V: TRBV5-1
DNA: TGCGCCAGCAGCTTGGGACAGTCCTACAATGAGCAGTTCTTC
CDR3: CASSLGQSYNEQFF

size: many
J: TRBJ2-7
D: TRBD1
V: TRBV28
DNA: TGTGCCAGCAGCATGGACAGGCTGAGCTCCTACGAGCAGTACTTC
CDR3: CASSMDRLSSYEQYF

size: -
J: TRBJ1-2
D: -
V: TRBV4-3
DNA: TGCGCCAGCAGCCAAGTTGCGGTGGGCTATGGCTACACCTTC
CDR3: CASSQVAVGYGYTF

size: -
J: TRBJ1-4
D: TRBD1
V: TRBV6-1
DNA: TGTGCCAGCAGTGATGGGACAGGGATCAGAAAACTGTTTTTT
CDR3: CASSDGTGIRKLFF

size: -
J: TRBJ2-7
D: TRBD2
V: TRBV18
DNA: TGTGCCAGCTCACCTTTAGCGGGGGGCTACGAGCAGTACTTC
CDR3: CASSPLAGGYEQYF

size: -
J: TRBJ2-2
D: TRBD2
V: TRBV30
DNA: TGTGCCTGGAAACTAGCGGGGGCGAACACCGGGGAGCTGTTTTTT
CDR3: CAWKLAGANTGELFF

size: -
J: TRBJ1-1
D: -
V: TRBV30
DNA: TGTGCCTGGAGTGTATGGGGGGGCACTGAAGCTTTCTTT
CDR3: CAWSVWGGTEAFF

size: -
J: TRBJ2-3
D: TRBD2
V: TRBV6-1
DNA: TGTGCCAGCAGTGAACCATGGGGGGGAGATACGCAGTATTTT
CDR3: CASSEPWGGDTQYF

size: -
J: TRBJ1-5
D: -
V: TRBV6-6
DNA: TGTGCCAGCAGCCCAGGGGCGGTACAGCCCCAGCATTTT
CDR3: CASSPGAVQPQHF

size: -
J: TRBJ2-3
D: -
V: TRBV28
DNA: TGTGCCAGCAGCCTTAATAGCATGACAGATACGCAGTATTTT
CDR3: CASSLNSMTDTQYF

size: -
J: TRBJ1-1
D: TRBD1
V: TRBV7-8
DNA: TGTGCCAGCAGTCTCCAGGGACAGGTGAACACTGAAGCTTTCTTT
CDR3: CASSLQGQVNTEAFF

size: -
J: TRBJ2-1
D: -
V: TRBV5-4
DNA: TGTGCCAGCAGCCGCCTCTCGGATGAGCAGTTCTTC
CDR3: CASSRLSDEQFF

size: -
J: TRBJ1-1
D: -
V: TRBV21-1
DNA: TGTGCCAGCACCCCATGGAGGGCGAAAAACACTGAAGCTTTCTTT
CDR3: CASTPWRAKNTEAFF

size: once
J: TRBJ2-1
D: TRBD2
V: TRBV6-2/TRBV6-3
DNA: TGTGCCAGCAGTTCCTCTTGGTGGGCTAGCGGTGACTACAATGAGCAGTTCTTC
CDR3: CASSSSWWASGDYNEQFF

size: -
J: TRBJ2-7
D: -
V: TRBV29-1
DNA: TGCAGCGTAGAGAAAGGGTCAGGGGCCCAGGGCGAGCAGTACTTC
CDR3: CSVEKGSGAQGEQYF

size: -
J: TRBJ2-3
D: TRBD2
V: TRBV6-5
DNA: TGTGCCAGCAGTCGGGGGGGCCGGGGAGATACGCAGTATTTT
CDR3: CASSRGGRGDTQYF

size: -
J: TRBJ2-3
D: -
V: TRBV5-4
DNA: TGTGCCGGGAGACTATTTAGCACAGATACGCAGTATTTT
CDR3: CAGRLFSTDTQYF

size: -
J: TRBJ1-3
D: -
V: TRBV28
DNA: TGTGCCAGCAGTTTATTCGCAGGCATCTTCTCTGGAAACACCATATATTTT
CDR3: CASSLFAGIFSGNTIYF

size: -
J: TRBJ1-5
D: -
V: TRBV24-1
DNA: TGTGCCACCAGTGACTACGATCAGCCCCAGCATTTT
CDR3: CATSDYDQPQHF

size: -
J: TRBJ2-1
D: TRBD2
V: TRBV18
DNA: TGTGCCAGCCGCCCCAGCGGGGGGGTTTCCTACAATGAGCAGTTCTTC
CDR3: CASRPSGGVSYNEQFF

size: once
J: TRBJ2-7
D: TRBD2
V: TRBV7-9
DNA: TGTGCCAGCAGCCCCAGCGGGAGAACCTACGAGCAGTACTTC
CDR3: CASSPSGRTYEQYF

size: -
J: TRBJ1-6
D: TRBD1
V: TRBV18
DNA: TGTGCCAGCTCACCCAATACAGGGGATTCACCCCTCCACTTT
CDR3: CASSPNTGDSPLHF